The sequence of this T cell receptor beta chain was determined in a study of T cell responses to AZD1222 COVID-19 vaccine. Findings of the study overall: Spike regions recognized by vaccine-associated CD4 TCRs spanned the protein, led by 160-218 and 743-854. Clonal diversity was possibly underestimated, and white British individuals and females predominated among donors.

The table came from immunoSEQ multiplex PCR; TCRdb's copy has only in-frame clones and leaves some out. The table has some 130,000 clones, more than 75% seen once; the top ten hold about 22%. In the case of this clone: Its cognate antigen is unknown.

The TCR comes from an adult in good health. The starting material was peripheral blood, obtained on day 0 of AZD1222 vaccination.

The CDR3 nucleotides read TGTGCCAGCAGTTACTCGAGTGGGCGGGAGCAGTTCTTC. This translates into CASSYSSGREQFF. The chain joins TRBV6-5 to TRBJ2-1; D remains unclear. Looked up from germline, CDR1 is MNHEY and CDR2 is SVGAGI. The ends were cut back, 0 bases at V and 10 bases at J, with 10 bases in the middle. CDR3 length equals 13 residues.